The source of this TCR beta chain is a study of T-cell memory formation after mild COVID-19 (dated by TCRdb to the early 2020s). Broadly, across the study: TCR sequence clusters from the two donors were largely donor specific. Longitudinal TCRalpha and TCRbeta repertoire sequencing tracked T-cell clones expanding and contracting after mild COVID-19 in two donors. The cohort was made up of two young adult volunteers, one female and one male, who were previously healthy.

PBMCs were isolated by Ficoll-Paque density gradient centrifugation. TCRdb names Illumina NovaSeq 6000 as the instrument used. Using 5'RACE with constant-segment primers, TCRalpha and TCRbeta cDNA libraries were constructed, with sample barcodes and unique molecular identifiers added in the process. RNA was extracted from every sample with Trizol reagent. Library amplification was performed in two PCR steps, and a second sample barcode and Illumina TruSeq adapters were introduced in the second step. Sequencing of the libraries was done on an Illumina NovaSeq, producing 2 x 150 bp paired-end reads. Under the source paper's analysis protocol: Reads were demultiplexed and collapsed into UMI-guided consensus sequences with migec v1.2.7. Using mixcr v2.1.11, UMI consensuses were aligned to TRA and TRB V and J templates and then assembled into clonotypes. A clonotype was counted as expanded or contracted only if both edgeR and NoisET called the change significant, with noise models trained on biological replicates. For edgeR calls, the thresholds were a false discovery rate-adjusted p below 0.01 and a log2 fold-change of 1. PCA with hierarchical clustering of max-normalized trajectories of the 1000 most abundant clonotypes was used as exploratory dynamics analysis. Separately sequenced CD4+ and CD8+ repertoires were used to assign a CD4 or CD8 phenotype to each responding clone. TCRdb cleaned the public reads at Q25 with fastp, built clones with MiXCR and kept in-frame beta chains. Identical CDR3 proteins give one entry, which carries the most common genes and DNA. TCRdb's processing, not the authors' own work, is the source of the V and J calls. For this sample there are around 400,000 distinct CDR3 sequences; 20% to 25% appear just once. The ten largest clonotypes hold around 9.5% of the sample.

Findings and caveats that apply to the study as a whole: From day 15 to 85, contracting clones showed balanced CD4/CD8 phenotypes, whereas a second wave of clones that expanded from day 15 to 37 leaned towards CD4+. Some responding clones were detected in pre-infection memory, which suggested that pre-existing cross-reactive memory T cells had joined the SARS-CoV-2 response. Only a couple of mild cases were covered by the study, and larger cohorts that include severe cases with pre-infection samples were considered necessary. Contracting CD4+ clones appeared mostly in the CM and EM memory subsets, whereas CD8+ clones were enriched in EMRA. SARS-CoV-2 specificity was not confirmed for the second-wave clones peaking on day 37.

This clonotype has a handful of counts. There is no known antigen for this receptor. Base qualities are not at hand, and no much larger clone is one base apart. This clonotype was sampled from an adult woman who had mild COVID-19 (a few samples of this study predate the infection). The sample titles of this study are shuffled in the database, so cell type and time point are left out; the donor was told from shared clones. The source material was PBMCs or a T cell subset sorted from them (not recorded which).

DNA sequence: TGTGCCAGTAGAGGGGTGGGAACAGATACGCAGTATTTT. This is translated as CASRGVGTDTQYF. The sequence is built from TRBV19 and TRBJ2-3; 5 matching bases give a weak D call of TRBD1. The CDR3, cysteine through phenylalanine, is 13 amino acids long. Here the CDR3 DNA is all that survives: 39 bases in frame from base 1. At the junction V is shortened by 6 bases and J by 3 bases, with 10 bases in between. Looking up the germline V gene (reference sequence) yields CDR1 LNHDA and CDR2 SQIVND.